This T cell receptor (beta chain) was identified in a study of blood T cell repertoires in COVID-19. Produced via immunoSEQ multiplex PCR; TCRdb's table is partial and in-frame only. Of 250,000 to 300,000 clones detected, around 90% appear once; the ten largest clones hold 0.95% to 1%. Per germline, CDR1 SGDLS and CDR2 YYNGEE. The germline V and J ends were trimmed by 0 bases and 4 bases, with 16 bases remaining between them. This CDR3 region has 16 residues. The sample consisted of peripheral blood. This TCR derives from a woman between 35 and 50 years old who had recovered from COVID-19. The gene calls are TRBV9 and TRBJ1-1, with a tentative D call TRBD1 (6 bases). CDR3 nucleotide sequence: TGTGCCAGCAGCGTAGGTTGGGGGGGCCCCGGCACTGAAGCTTTCTTT. The encoded protein is CASSVGWGGPGTEAFF.